These T cell receptor beta chains were read from a single sample in a study of cytomegalovirus exposure and HLA in healthy donors. The assay was immunoSEQ multiplex PCR, and TCRdb's table has in-frame clones only and misses some. The sample yields under 200,000 clones, 80% to 85% seen once. The sequenced material came from PBMCs. Receptors originate from a girl aged 2 to 10 in good health and CMV-seropositive. Both conserved end residues are part of each CDR3. The order of the fields is D gene, V gene, J gene, clone size, CDR3 DNA, CDR3 protein. A D gene is named only where the DNA matches it firmly. Clone size is not always given. Where it is, it says once, few, many or a class for expanded clones.

d_gene: .; v_gene: TRBV29-1; j_gene: TRBJ2-6; abundance: once; CDR3nt: TGCAGCGTCCAGGGGTCTGGGGCCAACGTCCTGACTTTC; CDR3aa: CSVQGSGANVLTF
d_gene: .; v_gene: TRBV25-1; j_gene: TRBJ2-1; abundance: .; CDR3nt: TGTGCCAGCAGTGCGGACATACCGTTCTTC; CDR3aa: CASSADIPFF
d_gene: .; v_gene: TRBV7-3; j_gene: TRBJ2-2; abundance: .; CDR3nt: TGTGCCAGCAGCTTAACAGTCGGGCAACAGGGGAACACCGGGGAGCTGTTTTTT; CDR3aa: CASSLTVGQQGNTGELFF
d_gene: .; v_gene: TRBV7-3; j_gene: TRBJ2-6; abundance: .; CDR3nt: TGTGCCAGCAGCGGAGGGTCTGGGGCCAACGTCCTGACTTTC; CDR3aa: CASSGGSGANVLTF
d_gene: .; v_gene: TRBV30; j_gene: TRBJ1-1; abundance: once; CDR3nt: TGTGCCTGGAGTTCCTACAGGGCCGGGACTGAAGCTTTCTTT; CDR3aa: CAWSSYRAGTEAFF
d_gene: .; v_gene: TRBV28; j_gene: TRBJ1-1; abundance: .; CDR3nt: TGTGCCAGCAGACCCGGACAGACCGAAGCTTTCTTT; CDR3aa: CASRPGQTEAFF
d_gene: .; v_gene: TRBV4-1; j_gene: TRBJ2-3; abundance: .; CDR3nt: TGCGCCAGCAGCCAAGAAGGAGAGACGCAGTATTTT; CDR3aa: CASSQEGETQYF
d_gene: .; v_gene: TRBV11-3; j_gene: TRBJ2-3; abundance: .; CDR3nt: TGTGCCAGCAGCTTAACGGGAGCGGCAGATACGCAGTATTTT; CDR3aa: CASSLTGAADTQYF
d_gene: .; v_gene: TRBV28; j_gene: TRBJ1-5; abundance: .; CDR3nt: TGTGCCAGCAGTTCCCGGACAGCTGGAGGCAATCAGCCCCAGCATTTT; CDR3aa: CASSSRTAGGNQPQHF
d_gene: TRBD1; v_gene: TRBV15; j_gene: TRBJ1-5; abundance: .; CDR3nt: TGTGCCACCAGCAGTGGACAGGGGGCCTTGGGCAATCAGCCCCAGCATTTT; CDR3aa: CATSSGQGALGNQPQHF
d_gene: .; v_gene: TRBV7-3; j_gene: TRBJ1-2; abundance: .; CDR3nt: TGTGCCAGCAGCTCCAGTGGAGCGACCGGAGATATTAACTATGGCTACACCTTC; CDR3aa: CASSSSGATGDINYGYTF
d_gene: .; v_gene: TRBV9; j_gene: TRBJ1-5; abundance: .; CDR3nt: TGTGCCAGCAGCGTAGGAGGAGGGGCTAATCAGCCCCAGCATTTT; CDR3aa: CASSVGGGANQPQHF
d_gene: .; v_gene: TRBV5-6; j_gene: TRBJ2-2; abundance: few; CDR3nt: TGTGCCAGCAGCTTGGGTCAGGGATACACCGGGGAGCTGTTTTTT; CDR3aa: CASSLGQGYTGELFF
d_gene: TRBD1; v_gene: TRBV25-1; j_gene: TRBJ2-4; abundance: .; CDR3nt: TGTGCCAGCAGTGCAGGGGACAGTAACATTCAGTACTTC; CDR3aa: CASSAGDSNIQYF
d_gene: .; v_gene: TRBV4-1; j_gene: TRBJ2-4; abundance: .; CDR3nt: TGCGCCAGCAGCCAAGCGACTAATTCGGCCAAAAACATTCAGTACTTC; CDR3aa: CASSQATNSAKNIQYF
d_gene: TRBD1; v_gene: TRBV6-1; j_gene: TRBJ1-2; abundance: few; CDR3nt: TGTGCCAGCAGTGAAGCCGCCGGGACAGGGATAGGCTACACCTTC; CDR3aa: CASSEAAGTGIGYTF
d_gene: .; v_gene: TRBV5-6; j_gene: TRBJ1-6; abundance: .; CDR3nt: TGTGCCAGCAGCTTGGGGGCCAAATCACCCCTCCACTTT; CDR3aa: CASSLGAKSPLHF
d_gene: .; v_gene: TRBV7-9; j_gene: TRBJ2-1; abundance: .; CDR3nt: TGTGCCAGCGGTGGAACTAGGTTTGGGGATGAGCAGTTCTTC; CDR3aa: CASGGTRFGDEQFF
d_gene: .; v_gene: TRBV28; j_gene: TRBJ2-7; abundance: .; CDR3nt: TGTGCCAGCAGTCGGGGGGACACGGTGCAGTACTTC; CDR3aa: CASSRGDTVQYF
d_gene: .; v_gene: TRBV29-1; j_gene: TRBJ2-7; abundance: .; CDR3nt: TGCAGCGTTGAAGTCTCTCCCTACGAGCAGTACTTC; CDR3aa: CSVEVSPYEQYF
d_gene: .; v_gene: TRBV30; j_gene: TRBJ2-7; abundance: once; CDR3nt: TGTGCCTGGTCCCGGGACATCTCCTACGAGCAGTACTTC; CDR3aa: CAWSRDISYEQYF
d_gene: .; v_gene: TRBV28; j_gene: TRBJ2-4; abundance: .; CDR3nt: TGTGCCAGCAGTTCTCTTGCCAAAAACATTCAGTACTTC; CDR3aa: CASSSLAKNIQYF
d_gene: .; v_gene: TRBV6-5; j_gene: TRBJ2-7; abundance: .; CDR3nt: TGTGCCAGCAGTAAGCACTACGAGCAGTACTTC; CDR3aa: CASSKHYEQYF
d_gene: TRBD2; v_gene: TRBV7-9; j_gene: TRBJ2-3; abundance: .; CDR3nt: TGTGCCAGCAAGCCATGGCGGGAGTTTACTAGGACAGATACGCAGTATTTT; CDR3aa: CASKPWREFTRTDTQYF
d_gene: .; v_gene: TRBV6-1; j_gene: TRBJ1-3; abundance: .; CDR3nt: TGTGCCAGCAGTGCCTCGGAGGGTAGTGGAAACACCATATATTTT; CDR3aa: CASSASEGSGNTIYF
d_gene: .; v_gene: TRBV6-6; j_gene: TRBJ1-1; abundance: .; CDR3nt: TGTGCCAGCAGTTTTGGGCAGCCCCCCCCAAGGTCTGAAGCTTTCTTT; CDR3aa: CASSFGQPPPRSEAFF
d_gene: TRBD2; v_gene: TRBV5-1; j_gene: TRBJ2-1; abundance: .; CDR3nt: TGCGCCAGCAGCTTGGTGGGGACTAGAGAAACCTTCTACAATGAGCAGTTCTTC; CDR3aa: CASSLVGTRETFYNEQFF
d_gene: TRBD1; v_gene: TRBV28; j_gene: TRBJ2-4; abundance: .; CDR3nt: TGTGCCAGCACGGTGACAGGGGGCGCGAACATTCAGTACTTC; CDR3aa: CASTVTGGANIQYF
d_gene: .; v_gene: TRBV4-1; j_gene: TRBJ1-1; abundance: .; CDR3nt: TGCGCCAGCAGCCAAGATGAACTCAGGGGAACTGCTTTCTTT; CDR3aa: CASSQDELRGTAFF
d_gene: TRBD1; v_gene: TRBV6-6; j_gene: TRBJ1-1; abundance: .; CDR3nt: TGTGCCAGCAGTAGTACCGGGACAGGAGTACAGGGAGCTTTCTTT; CDR3aa: CASSSTGTGVQGAFF
d_gene: TRBD2; v_gene: TRBV15; j_gene: TRBJ2-1; abundance: .; CDR3nt: TGTGCCACCAGCACAAACCGGGACTACACCTACAATGAGCAGTTCTTC; CDR3aa: CATSTNRDYTYNEQFF
d_gene: .; v_gene: TRBV7-7; j_gene: TRBJ2-5; abundance: .; CDR3nt: TGTGCTAGCAGCTCGGCAGGGGCGGGCGGCGAGACCCAGTACTTC; CDR3aa: CASSSAGAGGETQYF